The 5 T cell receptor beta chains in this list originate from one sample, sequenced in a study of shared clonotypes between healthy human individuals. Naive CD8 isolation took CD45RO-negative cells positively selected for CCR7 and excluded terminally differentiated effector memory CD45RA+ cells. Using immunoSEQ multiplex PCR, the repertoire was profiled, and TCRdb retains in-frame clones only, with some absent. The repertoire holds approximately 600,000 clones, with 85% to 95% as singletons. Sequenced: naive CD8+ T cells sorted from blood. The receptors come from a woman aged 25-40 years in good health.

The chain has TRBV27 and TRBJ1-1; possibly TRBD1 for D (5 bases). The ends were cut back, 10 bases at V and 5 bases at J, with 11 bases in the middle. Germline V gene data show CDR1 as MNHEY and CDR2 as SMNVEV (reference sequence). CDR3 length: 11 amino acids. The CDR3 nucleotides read TGTGCCACCGTAAAGGGGACTGAAGCTTTCTTT. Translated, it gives CATVKGTEAFF.

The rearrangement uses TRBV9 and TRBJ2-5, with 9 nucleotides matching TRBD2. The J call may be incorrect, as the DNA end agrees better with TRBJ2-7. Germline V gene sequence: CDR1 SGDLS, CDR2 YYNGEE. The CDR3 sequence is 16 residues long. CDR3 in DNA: TGTGCCAGCAGCCCCGATGGACTAGCGCACTCCTACGAGCAGTACTTC. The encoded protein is CASSPDGLAHSYEQYF.

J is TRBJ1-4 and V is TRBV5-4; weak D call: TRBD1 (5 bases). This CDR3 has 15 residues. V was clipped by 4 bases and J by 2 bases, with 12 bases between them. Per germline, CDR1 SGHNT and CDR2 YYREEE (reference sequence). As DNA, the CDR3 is TGTGCCAGCAGCCTCCAGGGATCCACTAATGAAAAACTGTTTTTT. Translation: CASSLQGSTNEKLFF. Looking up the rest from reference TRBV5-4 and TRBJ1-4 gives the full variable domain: ETGVTQSPTHLIKTRGQQVTLRCSSQSGHNTVSWYQQALGQGPQFIFQYYREEENGRGNFPPRFSGLQFPNYSSELNVNALELDDSALYLCASSLQGSTNEKLFFGSGTQLSVL.

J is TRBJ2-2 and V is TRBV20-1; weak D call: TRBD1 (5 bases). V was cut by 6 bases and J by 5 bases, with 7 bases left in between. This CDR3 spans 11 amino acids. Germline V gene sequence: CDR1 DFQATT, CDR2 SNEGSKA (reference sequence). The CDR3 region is CSAQGTGELFF. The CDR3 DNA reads TGCAGTGCCCAGGGAACCGGGGAGCTGTTTTTT.

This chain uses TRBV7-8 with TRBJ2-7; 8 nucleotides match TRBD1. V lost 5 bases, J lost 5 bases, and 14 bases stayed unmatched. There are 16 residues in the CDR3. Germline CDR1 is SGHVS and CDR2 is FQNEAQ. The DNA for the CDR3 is TGTGCCAGCAGCATTAGAGGACAGGGCCTCTCTCACGAGCAGTACTTC. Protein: CASSIRGQGLSHEQYF.